The following is a TCR beta chain sequence with its context. The antigen is unknown. The entry originates in a study of blood T cells in healthy people across ages. Study-level points and caveats: Age showed a roughly linear inverse relationship with TCR beta diversity per million T cells. Unsorted PBMCs ruled out conclusive naive versus antigen-experienced comparison.

With a J-beta primer mix and a sample-barcoded 5' primer, a second PCR ran roughly 6 to 11 cycles. Each CDR3 protein gets one entry after TCRdb re-called the 5' RACE reads with MiXCR. Of more than 650,000 distinct CDR3 sequences listed, roughly 24% are singletons. The germline CDR1 and CDR2 sequences are SGHKS and YYEKEE (reference sequence). V shed 5 bases and J shed 0 bases, with 12 bases lying between them. The CDR3 sequence is 15 residues long. The sample also formed part of further work on T cells of mothers and their children. This second study says: Donation was provided by three healthy Caucasian mothers along with their six children. According to the study, all extracted RNA entered cDNA synthesis at around 1.6 ug per 15 ul.

V is TRBV5-5 and J is TRBJ2-1; possible D gene TRBD2, 7 bases. This TCR was sampled from a boy aged 5-17 years in good health. The sequenced material came from blood. Here the CDR3 DNA reads TGTGCCAGCAGACCGGGGGGCCGCTCCTACAATGAGCAGTTCTTC. Translated: CASRPGGRSYNEQFF.